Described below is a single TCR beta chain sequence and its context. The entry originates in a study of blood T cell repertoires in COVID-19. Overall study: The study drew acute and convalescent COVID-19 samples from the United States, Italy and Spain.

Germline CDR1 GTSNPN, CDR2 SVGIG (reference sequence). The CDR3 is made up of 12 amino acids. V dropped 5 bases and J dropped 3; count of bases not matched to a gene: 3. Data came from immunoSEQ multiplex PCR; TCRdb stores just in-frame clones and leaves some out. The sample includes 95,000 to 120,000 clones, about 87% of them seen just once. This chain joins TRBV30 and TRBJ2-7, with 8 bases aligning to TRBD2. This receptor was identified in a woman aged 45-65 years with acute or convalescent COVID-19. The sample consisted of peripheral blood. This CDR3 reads CAWGLALYEQYF. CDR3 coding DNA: TGTGCCTGGGGACTAGCTCTCTACGAGCAGTACTTC.